The 13 T cell receptor beta chains presented below share a single source sample, sequenced in a study of shared clonotypes between healthy human individuals. Assay: immunoSEQ multiplex PCR; the TCRdb copy retains only in-frame clones and omits some. The sample has millions of clones, 95% seen once; the top ten hold 0.1% to 0.15%. Sequenced: naive CD4+ T cells sorted from blood. This sample's subset: CD45RA+ positively selected. Receptors were obtained from a man younger than 30 in good health.

In DNA form, the CDR3 reads TGCGCCAGCAGCCAAGAGGGCGCTGGAGAGACCCAGTACTTC. Residues: CASSQEGAGETQYF. The chain has TRBV4-1 and TRBJ2-5; D remains ambiguous. V gave up 0 bases and J gave up 4 bases, with 9 bases separating them. Germline CDR1 and CDR2: MGHRA and YSYEKL. There are 14 residues in the CDR3.

V gene TRBV4-2 combines with J gene TRBJ2-7; TRBD1 matches 7 bases. The CDR3 is 14 residues long. Germline values: CDR1 LGHNA, CDR2 YNFKEQ. The V and J ends lost 5 bases and 2 bases, in that order; junction bases with no gene match: 6. The CDR3 loop reads CASSDHRGTYEQYF. As DNA, the CDR3 is TGTGCCAGCAGCGACCACAGGGGTACCTACGAGCAGTACTTC.

In DNA form, the CDR3 reads TGTGCCAGCAGCTCCGGGGGGGCCTACGAGCAGTACTTC. Its protein is CASSSGGAYEQYF. The rearrangement uses TRBV11-3 and TRBJ2-7, with 8 nucleotides matching TRBD2. Trimming at V came to 4 bases and at J to 2 bases, leaving 1 base not matched to a gene. Germline CDR1 and CDR2: SGHNT and YENEEA. This CDR3 is 13 amino acids long.

The rearrangement links TRBV9 to TRBJ2-3; D gene unclear. Between the trimmed V and J ends, which lost 1 base and 3 bases, there was a span of 12 bases. The germline CDR1 and CDR2 sequences are SGDLS and YYNGEE. The CDR3 extends over 15 amino acids. CDR3 DNA sequence: TGTGCCAGCAGCGTACTCCACTCTAGGACAGATACGCAGTATTTT. Amino acid sequence: CASSVLHSRTDTQYF.

The V gene is TRBV5-1, the J gene TRBJ1-2; no definite D call. Germline V CDR1 and CDR2: SGHRS, YFSETQ. CDR3 length equals 13 residues. Trimming removed 0 bases from V and 2 bases from J, with 5 bases in between. CDR3 loop: CASSLANNYGYTF. Here the CDR3 DNA reads TGCGCCAGCAGCTTGGCGAACAACTATGGCTACACCTTC.

The chain is built from TRBV30 and TRBJ1-2; weak D call: TRBD1 (5 bases). The CDR3 spans 12 residues. Looked up from germline, CDR1 is GTSNPN and CDR2 is SVGIG (reference sequence). V was clipped by 0 bases and J by 6 bases, with 8 bases between them. CDR3 loop: CAWSVTVDGYTF. In DNA form, the CDR3 reads TGTGCCTGGAGTGTGACAGTAGATGGCTACACCTTC.

The genes are TRBV18 and TRBJ1-1; tentatively, D is TRBD1 (5 bases). V lost 5 bases and J lost 1, with 8 bases in between. This CDR3 is built from 13 residues. The germline gives CDR1 KGHSH, CDR2 LQKENI. DNA for the CDR3: TGTGCCAGCTCAGGGGGTACGAACACTGAAGCTTTCTTT. This gives the protein CASSGGTNTEAFF.

The J gene is TRBJ2-1, the V gene TRBV27, with 10 bases fitting TRBD2. The CDR3 is 14 amino acids. V shed 6 bases and J 8 bases; nucleotides not matched to a gene: 7. CDR1 MNHEY and CDR2 SMNVEV come from the germline V gene (reference sequence). CDR3 residues: CASSGLAEIHEQFF. CDR3 in DNA: TGTGCCAGCAGCGGACTAGCGGAGATCCATGAGCAGTTCTTC.

Notes on this clone: The same CDR3 also results from other DNA sequences found in this sample. This rearrangement joins TRBV19 to TRBJ2-5, with 7 bases identical to TRBD2. The CDR3 has 12 amino acids. V was pared by 5 bases and J by 5 bases, with 2 bases of the junction left unmatched. CDR1 and CDR2 (germline): LNHDA, SQIVND (reference sequence). DNA of the CDR3: TGTGCCAGTAGTGGCGGGGGTGAGACCCAGTACTTC. The encoded protein is CASSGGGETQYF.

The J gene is TRBJ2-1, the V gene TRBV20-1; D is ambiguous. The CDR3 length is 11 residues. Per the germline V gene, CDR1 is DFQATT and CDR2 is SNEGSKA (reference sequence). V was clipped by 5 bases and J by 10 bases, with 12 bases between them. Written as DNA, the CDR3 is TGCAGTGCTGTCGGGTTAGCCGAGCAGTTCTTC. As protein: CSAVGLAEQFF.

The chain has TRBV6-5 and TRBJ2-5; TRBD2 matches at 10 bases. This CDR3 comprises 15 residues. CDR1 is MNHEY and CDR2 is SVGAGI in the germline V gene. Trimming cost V 8 bases and J 2 bases; bases outside gene matches: 8. In DNA, the CDR3 is TGTGCCAGCGGTCACGGGACTAGCGAACAAGAGACCCAGTACTTC. Protein: CASGHGTSEQETQYF.

The rearrangement joins TRBV4-2 to TRBJ2-3; D may match TRBD1 or TRBD2 (7 bases each). V lost 0 bases, J lost 0 bases, and 16 bases lay in between. This CDR3 region has 18 residues. Germline CDR1 reads LGHNA; CDR2 reads YNFKEQ. CDR3 sequence reads: CASSQDRAGGASTDTQYF. Here the CDR3 DNA reads TGTGCCAGCAGCCAAGATAGGGCAGGGGGGGCTAGCACAGATACGCAGTATTTT.

CDR3 in amino acids: CASSSVFTEAFF. CDR3 coding DNA: TGTGCCAGCAGTTCCGTGTTCACTGAAGCTTTCTTT. The chain links TRBV6-5 to TRBJ1-1; D unresolved. V dropped 4 bases and J dropped 4 bases, with 7 bases sitting between them. CDR3 length equals 12 residues. The germline CDR1 and CDR2 sequences are MNHEY and SVGAGI.